A selection of T cell receptor beta chains follows, all from one sample in a study of identical twins. TCRdb itself ran the 5' RACE reads through MiXCR, one entry per CDR3 protein. The sample includes approximately 700,000 distinct CDR3 sequences, approximately 6% of them seen just once. Sequencing was done on a sample of naive T cells sorted from blood. The receptors were gathered from a young man in good health. CDR3s include the opening cysteine and the closing phenylalanine or tryptophan. The D gene is left open where the match is weak. Where a row states a size, it is once, few, many or the class of an expanded clone; other rows omit it.

TRBD1	TRBV6-1	TRBJ1-6	few	TGTGCCGGATCATTACAGGGGAGAACGTCACCCCTCCACTTT	CAGSLQGRTSPLHF
TRBD2	TRBV7-6	TRBJ2-1	NA	TGTGCCAGCAGCTCCCCGACTAGCGGGAGAGCGAATGAGCAGTTCTTC	CASSSPTSGRANEQFF
TRBD2	TRBV7-8	TRBJ2-1	few	TGTGCCAGCAGCCCATGGACTAGCGGTGAGGACAATGAGCAGTTCTTC	CASSPWTSGEDNEQFF
NA	TRBV21-1	TRBJ2-2	few	TGTGCCAGCAGCGCAGATGGCGGGGAGCTGTTTTTT	CASSADGGELFF
TRBD2	TRBV7-2	TRBJ2-2	many	TGTGCCAGCAGCTTAGTAGCGGGAGGGAACACCGGGGAGCTGTTTTTT	CASSLVAGGNTGELFF
NA	TRBV5-1	TRBJ2-5	many	TGCGCCAGCAGCTTTCAAGGGGCTGATAAGACCCAGTACTTC	CASSFQGADKTQYF
NA	TRBV12-3/TRBV12-4	TRBJ1-2	many	TGTGCCAGCACAATAGGCAGAACTAACTATGGCTACACCTTC	CASTIGRTNYGYTF
NA	TRBV19	TRBJ2-1	few	TGTGCCAGTAGTACGCTAGCGTTAAGCTCCTACAATGAGCAGTTCTTC	CASSTLALSSYNEQFF
NA	TRBV4-1	TRBJ2-3	many	TGCGCCAGCAGCCAAGAACAGAACACAGATACGCAGTATTTT	CASSQEQNTDTQYF
NA	TRBV7-9	TRBJ1-4	many	TGTGCCAGCAGCATAGGAGGACGCGAGGTGGAAAAACTGTTTTTT	CASSIGGREVEKLFF
NA	TRBV5-1	TRBJ2-1	few	TGCGCCAGCAGCATGAGGACTACTTCTACCGAGCAGTTCTTC	CASSMRTTSTEQFF
TRBD2	TRBV28	TRBJ2-1	NA	TGTGCCAGCAGTTTTCGACTAGCGCGCCGTTCCTACAATGAGCAGTTCTTC	CASSFRLARRSYNEQFF
TRBD1	TRBV28	TRBJ1-2	NA	TGTGCCAGCAGTCCGGGACAGACCTTTAACTATGGCTACACCTTC	CASSPGQTFNYGYTF
NA	TRBV4-2	TRBJ1-5	many	TGTGCCAGCAGCCACGGGTCCGGGACGGTCAATCAGCCCCAGCATTTT	CASSHGSGTVNQPQHF
TRBD2	TRBV29-1	TRBJ2-3	many	TGCAGCGTTGAAGGACTAGCGGGAGGGCCATCCACAGATACGCAGTATTTT	CSVEGLAGGPSTDTQYF
NA	TRBV6-1	TRBJ1-6	NA	TGTGCCAGCAGTCGCCGAACCTATAATTCACCCCTCCACTTT	CASSRRTYNSPLHF
NA	TRBV7-2	TRBJ1-2	NA	TGTGCCAGCAGCTTAGAAGCACCCAACTATGGCTACACCTTC	CASSLEAPNYGYTF
NA	TRBV7-9	TRBJ2-7	few	TGTGCCAGCAGCCCGCTGACAAGGATTGAAGGGAACGAGCAGTACTTC	CASSPLTRIEGNEQYF